This TCR beta chain was observed in a study of regulatory T cells in long-lasting Graves disease. Construction of TCR beta libraries relied on iRepertoire HTBI primers and on Arm-PCR targeting CDR3 regions. TCRdb redid the calling of the multiplex PCR reads with MiXCR, one entry per CDR3 protein. The sample gives approximately 270,000 distinct CDR3 sequences, 18% of which show up once; 13% to 15% is in the top ten. Germline CDR1 SGHVS, CDR2 FNYEAQ. V was clipped by 0 bases and J by 1 base; unmatched bases: 4. This CDR3 contains 16 residues. The time point: newly diagnosed GD, antithyroid drugs for less than 3 months. From RNA extracted from PBMCs, the TCR library was made. These sequences were also reported in another study, on T cells in Graves' hyperthyroidism and ophthalmopathy. From that study: The HTBI primer set served for first-round RT-PCR of the TCR CDR3.

This sequence originates from a woman aged 30 to 39 with Graves disease. V gene TRBV7-6 combines with J gene TRBJ2-5; 8 bases align to TRBD2. The specimen comprised peripheral blood mononuclear cells (PBMCs), sampled at new diagnosis, from a patient treated with antithyroid drugs. CDR3 coding DNA: TGTGCCAGCAGCTTAGCGCTTCTAGCGGGCCAAGAGACCCAGTACTTC. Translating gives CASSLALLAGQETQYF.